These T cell receptor beta chains were read from a single sample in a study of tumor and adjacent non-tumor tissue in lung cancer. One entry per CDR3 protein, called by TCRdb with MiXCR from the multiplex PCR reads. The sample has 60,000 to 85,000 distinct CDR3 sequences; about 80% are singletons. Sequenced sample: distant non-tumor lung tissue. Receptors originate from a man in his 70s with non-small cell lung cancer. Both conserved end residues are part of each CDR3. Fields, in order: clone size, J gene, D gene, V gene, CDR3 protein, CDR3 DNA. The D gene is left open where the match is weak. Clone size is not always given. Where it is, it says once, few, many or a class for expanded clones.

NA | TRBJ2-6 | NA | TRBV6-5 | CASSSGIGGSVANVLTF | TGTGCCAGCAGTTCCGGGATAGGGGGATCTGTGGCCAACGTCCTGACTTTC
many | TRBJ1-2 | NA | TRBV6-1 | CASSEGAYGYTF | TGTGCCAGCAGTGAAGGCGCCTATGGCTACACCTTC
NA | TRBJ1-2 | TRBD1 | TRBV12-3/TRBV12-4 | CASSARDRDSYSYTF | TGTGCCAGCAGTGCCCGGGACAGGGATAGCTATAGTTACACCTTC
NA | TRBJ2-3 | NA | TRBV11-3 | CANTRREASADTQYF | TGTGCCAATACCCGTCGGGAAGCAAGCGCAGATACGCAGTATTTT
many | TRBJ2-5 | TRBD1 | TRBV5-1 | CASSFSGTGGAETQYF | TGCGCCAGCAGCTTCTCCGGGACAGGGGGCGCGGAGACCCAGTACTTC
NA | TRBJ1-2 | TRBD1 | TRBV11-2 | CASSPTGDTYGYTF | TGTGCCAGTAGCCCGACAGGGGATACCTATGGTTACACCTTC
NA | TRBJ2-7 | TRBD2 | TRBV6-1 | CASCPPSGRALNEQYF | TGTGCCAGCTGTCCACCTAGCGGGAGGGCCTTAAACGAGCAGTACTTC
NA | TRBJ2-2 | NA | TRBV5-4 | CGSSSDTGELFF | TGTGGCAGCAGCTCAGACACCGGGGAACTGTTCTTT
NA | TRBJ2-7 | TRBD2 | TRBV13 | CASSSTTGGEQYF | TGTGCCAGCAGCTCAACTACGGGGGGCGAGCAGTACTTC
NA | TRBJ2-7 | NA | TRBV2 | CATTEDRFDYEQHF | TGTGCCACCACCGAAGACAGGTTTGATTACGAGCAGCACTTC
few | TRBJ2-5 | TRBD2 | TRBV11-2 | CASSLALAGDTQETQYF | TGTGCCAGCAGCTTAGCGTTAGCGGGGGATACTCAAGAGACCCAATACTTC
NA | TRBJ2-1 | NA | TRBV10-3 | CAISDKGSSYNEKFF | TGTGCCATCAGTGATAAGGGCAGCTCCTACAATGAGAAGTTCTTC
NA | TRBJ1-6 | NA | TRBV11-1 | CASSSGEPDNLPLHF | TGTGCCAGCAGCTCCGGAGAGCCTGATAATTTACCCCTCCACTTT
NA | TRBJ2-1 | NA | TRBV12-3/TRBV12-4 | CASSPDIYNEQFF | TGTGCCAGCAGTCCAGATATCTACAATGAGCAGTTCTTC